What follows is one TCR beta chain and its context. This sample was taken from a study of shared clonotypes between healthy human individuals. The sorted-subset replicate PCRs were given 200 ng DNA, which is tens of thousands of T cell genomes. Clones were read by immunoSEQ multiplex PCR, and TCRdb kept only the in-frame ones, dropping some. The sample lists 2 million to 2.5 million clones; around 90% were seen once. The CDR3 contains 14 residues. The germline V gene has CDR1 SGHTA and CDR2 FQGNSA. Deletions cut 1 base from V and 11 bases from J, with 14 bases between. The split of CD4+ cells yielded CD45RA+ naive and CD45RA-negative memory subsets.

This receptor was obtained from a man between 18 and 35 years old in good health. Some clones in this sample may be carry-over from other donors' samples. The specimen sequenced was naive CD4+ T cells from PBMCs. Noted subset: CD45RA+ positively selected. The chain combines TRBV7-2 with TRBJ1-4, with a weak D call TRBD1 (5 bases). The CDR3 coding sequence is TGTGCCAGCAGCTTAGGAGGTAACAGGAAGAAACTGTTTTTT. Protein: CASSLGGNRKKLFF. The full variable domain, rest sourced from reference TRBV7-2 and TRBJ1-4, is GAGVSQSPSNKVTEKGKDVELRCDPISGHTALYWYRQSLGQGLEFLIYFQGNSAPDKSGLPSDRFSAERTGGSVSTLTIQRTQQEDSAVYLCASSLGGNRKKLFFGSGTQLSVL.